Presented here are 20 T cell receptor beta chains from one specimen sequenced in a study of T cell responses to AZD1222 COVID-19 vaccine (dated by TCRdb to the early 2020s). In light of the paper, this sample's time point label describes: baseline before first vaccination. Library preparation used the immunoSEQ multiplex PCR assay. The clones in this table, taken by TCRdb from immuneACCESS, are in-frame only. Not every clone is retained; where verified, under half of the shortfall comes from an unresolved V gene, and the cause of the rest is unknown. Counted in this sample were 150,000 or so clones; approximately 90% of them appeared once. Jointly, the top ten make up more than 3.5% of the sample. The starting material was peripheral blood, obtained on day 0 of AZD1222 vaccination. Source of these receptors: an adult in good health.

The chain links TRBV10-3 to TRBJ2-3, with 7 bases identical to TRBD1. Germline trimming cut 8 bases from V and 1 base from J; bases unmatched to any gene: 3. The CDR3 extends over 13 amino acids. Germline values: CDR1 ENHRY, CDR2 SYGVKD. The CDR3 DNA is TGTGCCATCGCAGGGGGAGGCACAGATACGCAGTATTTT. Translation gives CAIAGGGTDTQYF.

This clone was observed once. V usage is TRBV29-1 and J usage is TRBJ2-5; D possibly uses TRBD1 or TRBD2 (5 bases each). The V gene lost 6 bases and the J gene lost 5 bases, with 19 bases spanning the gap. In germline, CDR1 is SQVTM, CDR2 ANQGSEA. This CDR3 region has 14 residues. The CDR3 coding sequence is TGCAGCGTCTCGAGGACGGAGTGGGGGGAGACCCAGTACTTC. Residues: CSVSRTEWGETQYF.

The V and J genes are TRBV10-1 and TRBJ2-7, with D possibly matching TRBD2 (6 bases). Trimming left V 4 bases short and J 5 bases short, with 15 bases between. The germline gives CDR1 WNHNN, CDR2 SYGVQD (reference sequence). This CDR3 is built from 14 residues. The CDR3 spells CASSVRAWGDEQYF. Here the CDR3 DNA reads TGCGCCAGCAGTGTCAGGGCCTGGGGGGACGAGCAGTACTTC.

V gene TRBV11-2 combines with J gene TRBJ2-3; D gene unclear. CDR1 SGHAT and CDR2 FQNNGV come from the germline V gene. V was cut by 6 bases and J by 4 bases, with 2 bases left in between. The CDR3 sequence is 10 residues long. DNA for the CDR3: TGTGCCAGCAGGTCAGATACGCAGTATTTT. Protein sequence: CASRSDTQYF.

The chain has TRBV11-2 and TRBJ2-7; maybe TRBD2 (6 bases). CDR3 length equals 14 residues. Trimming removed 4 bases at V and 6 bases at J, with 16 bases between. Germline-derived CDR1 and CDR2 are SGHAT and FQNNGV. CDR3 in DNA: TGTGCCAGCAGCTCCGGCGGGACGCTCGGCGAGCAGTACTTC. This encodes CASSSGGTLGEQYF.

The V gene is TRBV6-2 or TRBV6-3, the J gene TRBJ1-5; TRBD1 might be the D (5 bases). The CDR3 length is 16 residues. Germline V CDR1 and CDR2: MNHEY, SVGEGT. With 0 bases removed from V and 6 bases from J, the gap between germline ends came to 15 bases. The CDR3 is CASSYSGTALGQPQHF. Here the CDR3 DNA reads TGTGCCAGCAGTTACTCCGGGACCGCCTTAGGTCAGCCCCAGCATTTT.

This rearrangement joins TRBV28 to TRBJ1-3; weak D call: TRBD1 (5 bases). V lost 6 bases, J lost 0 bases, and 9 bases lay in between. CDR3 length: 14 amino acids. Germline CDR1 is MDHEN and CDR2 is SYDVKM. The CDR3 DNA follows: TGTGCCAGCAGCCTCGGGGGCTCTGGAAACACCATATATTTT. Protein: CASSLGGSGNTIYF.

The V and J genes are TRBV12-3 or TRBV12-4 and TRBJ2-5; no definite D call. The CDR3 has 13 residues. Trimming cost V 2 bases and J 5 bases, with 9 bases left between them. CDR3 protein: CASSLSYLETQYF. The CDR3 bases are TGTGCCAGCAGTTTATCATACTTGGAGACCCAGTACTTC.

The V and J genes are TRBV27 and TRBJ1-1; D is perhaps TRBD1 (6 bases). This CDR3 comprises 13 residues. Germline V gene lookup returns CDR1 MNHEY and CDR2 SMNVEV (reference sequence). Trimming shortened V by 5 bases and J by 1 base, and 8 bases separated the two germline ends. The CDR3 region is CASSDRPNTEAFF. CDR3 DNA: TGTGCCAGCAGTGACAGGCCGAACACTGAAGCTTTCTTT.

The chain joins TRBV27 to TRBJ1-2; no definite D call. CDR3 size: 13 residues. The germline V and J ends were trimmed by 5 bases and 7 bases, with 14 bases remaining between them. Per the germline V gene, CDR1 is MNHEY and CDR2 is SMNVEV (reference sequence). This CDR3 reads CASSHTQRRGYTF. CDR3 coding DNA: TGTGCCAGCAGTCACACCCAACGTCGTGGCTACACCTTC.

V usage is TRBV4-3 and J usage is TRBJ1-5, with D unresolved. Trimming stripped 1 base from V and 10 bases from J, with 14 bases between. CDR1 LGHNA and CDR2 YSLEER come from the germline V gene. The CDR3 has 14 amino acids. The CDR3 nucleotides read TGCGCCAGCAGCCAAGCCCTCTTGTCTACTCCCCAGCATTTT. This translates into CASSQALLSTPQHF.

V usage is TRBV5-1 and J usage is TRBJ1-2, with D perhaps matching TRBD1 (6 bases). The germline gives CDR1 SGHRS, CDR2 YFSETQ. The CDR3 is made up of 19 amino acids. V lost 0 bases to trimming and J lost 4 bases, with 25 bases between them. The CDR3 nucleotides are TGCGCCAGCAGCTTGGCCCCGGCGGCGGTCGACAGGCCAACCTATGGCTACACCTTC. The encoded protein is CASSLAPAAVDRPTYGYTF. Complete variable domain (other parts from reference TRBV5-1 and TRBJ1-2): KAGVTQTPRYLIKTRGQQVTLSCSPISGHRSVSWYQQTPGQGLQFLFEYFSETQRNKGNFPGRFSGRQFSNSRSEMNVSTLELGDSALYLCASSLAPAAVDRPTYGYTFGSGTRLTVV.

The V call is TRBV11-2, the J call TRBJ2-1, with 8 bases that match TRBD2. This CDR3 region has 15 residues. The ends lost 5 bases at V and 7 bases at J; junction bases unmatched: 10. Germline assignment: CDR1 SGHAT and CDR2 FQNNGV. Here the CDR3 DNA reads TGTGCCAGCAGCCCTCCCGGCGGGAGGCAGAATGAGCAGTTCTTC. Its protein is CASSPPGGRQNEQFF.

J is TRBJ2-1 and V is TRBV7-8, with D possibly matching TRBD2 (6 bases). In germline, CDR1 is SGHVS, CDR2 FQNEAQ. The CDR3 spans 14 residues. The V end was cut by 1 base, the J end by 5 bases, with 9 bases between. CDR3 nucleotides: TGTGCCAGCAGCTTAGAGCTAGCGAACAATGAGCAGTTCTTC. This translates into CASSLELANNEQFF.

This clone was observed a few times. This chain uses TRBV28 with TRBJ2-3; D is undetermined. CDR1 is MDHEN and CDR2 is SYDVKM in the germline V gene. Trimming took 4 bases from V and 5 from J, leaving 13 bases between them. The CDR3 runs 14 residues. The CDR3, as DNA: TGTGCCAGCAGTTATACGACTGGTCTAGATACGCAGTATTTT. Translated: CASSYTTGLDTQYF. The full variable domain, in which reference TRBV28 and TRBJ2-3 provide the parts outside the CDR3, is DVKVTQSSRYLVKRTGEKVFLECVQDMDHENMFWYRQDPGLGLRLIYFSYDVKMKEKGDIPEGYSVSREKKERFSLILESASTNQTSMYLCASSYTTGLDTQYFGPGTRLTVL.

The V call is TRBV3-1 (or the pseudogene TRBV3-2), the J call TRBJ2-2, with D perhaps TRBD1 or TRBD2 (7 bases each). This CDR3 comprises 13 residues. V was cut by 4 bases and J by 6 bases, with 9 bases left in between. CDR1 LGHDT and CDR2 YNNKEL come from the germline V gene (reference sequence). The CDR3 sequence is CASSPGGAGELFF. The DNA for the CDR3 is TGTGCCAGCAGCCCAGGGGGGGCCGGGGAGCTGTTTTTT.

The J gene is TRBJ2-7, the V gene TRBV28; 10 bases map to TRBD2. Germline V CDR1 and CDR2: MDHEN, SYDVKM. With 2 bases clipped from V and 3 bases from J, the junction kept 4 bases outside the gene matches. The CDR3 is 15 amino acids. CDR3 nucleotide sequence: TGTGCCAGCAGTTTAGACCCTAGCGGGAGCTACGAGCAGTACTTC. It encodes CASSLDPSGSYEQYF.

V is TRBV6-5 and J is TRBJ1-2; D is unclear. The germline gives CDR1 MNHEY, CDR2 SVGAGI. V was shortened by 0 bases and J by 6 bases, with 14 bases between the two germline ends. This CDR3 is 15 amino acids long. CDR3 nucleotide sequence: TGTGCCAGCAGTTACTCGTCCGGAGGTCGCCATGGCTACACCTTC. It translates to CASSYSSGGRHGYTF.

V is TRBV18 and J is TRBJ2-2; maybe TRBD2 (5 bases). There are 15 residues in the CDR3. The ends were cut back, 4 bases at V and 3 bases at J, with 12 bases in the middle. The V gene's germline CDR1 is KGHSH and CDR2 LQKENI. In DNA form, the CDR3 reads TGTGCCAGCTCACGAGGAGCGGCCGACACCGGGGAGCTGTTTTTT. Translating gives CASSRGAADTGELFF.

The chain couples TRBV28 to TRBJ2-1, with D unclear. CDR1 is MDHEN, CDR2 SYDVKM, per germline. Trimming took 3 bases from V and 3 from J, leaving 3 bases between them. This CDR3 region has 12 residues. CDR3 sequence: CASSFYYNEQFF. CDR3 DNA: TGTGCCAGCAGTTTTTACTACAATGAGCAGTTCTTC.